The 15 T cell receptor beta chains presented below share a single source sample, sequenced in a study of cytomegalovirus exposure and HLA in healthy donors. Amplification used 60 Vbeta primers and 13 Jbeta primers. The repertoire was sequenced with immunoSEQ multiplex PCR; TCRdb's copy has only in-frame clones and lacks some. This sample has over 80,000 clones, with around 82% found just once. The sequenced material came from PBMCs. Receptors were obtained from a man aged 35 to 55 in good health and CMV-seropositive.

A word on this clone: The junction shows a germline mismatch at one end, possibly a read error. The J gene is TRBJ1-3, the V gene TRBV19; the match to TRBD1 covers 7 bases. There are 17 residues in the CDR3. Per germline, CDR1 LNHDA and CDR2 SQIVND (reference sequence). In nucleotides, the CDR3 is TGTGCCGGTAGTATCGAGAAGGGGGCCCACTCTGGAAGCACCATATATTTT. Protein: CAGSIEKGAHSGSTIYF.

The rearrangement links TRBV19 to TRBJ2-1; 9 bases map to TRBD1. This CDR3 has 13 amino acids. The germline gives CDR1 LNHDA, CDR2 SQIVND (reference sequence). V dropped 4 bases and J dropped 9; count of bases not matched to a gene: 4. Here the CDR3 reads CASSRQGVGEQFF. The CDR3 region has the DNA TGTGCCAGTAGTAGACAGGGGGTTGGTGAGCAGTTCTTC. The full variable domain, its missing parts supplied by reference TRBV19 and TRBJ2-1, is DGGITQSPKYLFRKEGQNVTLSCEQNLNHDAMYWYRQDPGQGLRLIYYSQIVNDFQKGDIAEGYSVSREKKESFPLTVTSAQKNPTAFYLCASSRQGVGEQFFGPGTRLTVL.

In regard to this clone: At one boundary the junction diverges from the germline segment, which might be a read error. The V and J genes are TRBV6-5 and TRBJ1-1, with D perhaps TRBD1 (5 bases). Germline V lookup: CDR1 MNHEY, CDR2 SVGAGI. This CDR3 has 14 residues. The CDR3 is CATSSVGQMNEAFF. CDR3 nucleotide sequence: TGTGCCACCAGTAGTGTGGGGCAAATGAATGAAGCTTTCTTT.

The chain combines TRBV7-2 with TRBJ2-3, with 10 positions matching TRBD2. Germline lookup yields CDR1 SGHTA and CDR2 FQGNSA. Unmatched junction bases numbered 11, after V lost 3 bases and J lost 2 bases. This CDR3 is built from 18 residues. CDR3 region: CASSFRAGGITYTDTQYF. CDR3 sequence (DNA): TGTGCCAGCAGCTTCCGAGCGGGGGGGATTACTTACACAGATACGCAGTATTTT.

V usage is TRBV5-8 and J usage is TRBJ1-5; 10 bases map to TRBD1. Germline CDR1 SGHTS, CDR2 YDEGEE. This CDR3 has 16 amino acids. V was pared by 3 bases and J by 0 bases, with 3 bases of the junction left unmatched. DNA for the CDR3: TGTGCCAGCAGCTGGGGACAGGGGCCTAGCAATCAGCCCCAGCATTTT. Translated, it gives CASSWGQGPSNQPQHF.

In DNA, the CDR3 is TGTGCCAGCAGCTTATCTAGCGGGGGTTGGGGAGATACGCAGTATTTT. Translating gives CASSLSSGGWGDTQYF. V usage is TRBV7-3 and J usage is TRBJ2-3; 10 positions match TRBD2. Germline trimming cut 2 bases from V and 5 bases from J; bases unmatched to any gene: 7. This CDR3 has 16 residues. Germline assignment: CDR1 SGHTA and CDR2 FQGTGA. Using reference TRBV7-3 and TRBJ2-3 for the parts outside the CDR3, the full variable domain is GAGVSQTPSNKVTEKGKYVELRCDPISGHTALYWYRQSLGQGPEFLIYFQGTGAADDSGLPNDRFFAVRPEGSVSTLKIQRTERGDSAVYLCASSLSSGGWGDTQYFGPGTRLTVL.

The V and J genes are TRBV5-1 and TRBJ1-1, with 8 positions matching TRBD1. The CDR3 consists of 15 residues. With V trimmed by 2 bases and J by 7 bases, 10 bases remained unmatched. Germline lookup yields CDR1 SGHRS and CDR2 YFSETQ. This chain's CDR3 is CASSFQTGGGREAFF. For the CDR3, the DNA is TGCGCCAGCAGCTTCCAAACAGGGGGAGGACGTGAAGCTTTCTTT. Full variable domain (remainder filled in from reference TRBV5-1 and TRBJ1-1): KAGVTQTPRYLIKTRGQQVTLSCSPISGHRSVSWYQQTPGQGLQFLFEYFSETQRNKGNFPGRFSGRQFSNSRSEMNVSTLELGDSALYLCASSFQTGGGREAFFGQGTRLTVV.

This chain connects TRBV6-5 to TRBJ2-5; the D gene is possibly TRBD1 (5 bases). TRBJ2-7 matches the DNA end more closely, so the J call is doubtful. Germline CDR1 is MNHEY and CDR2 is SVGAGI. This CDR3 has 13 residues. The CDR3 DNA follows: TGTGCCAGCAGTCCATTCGACAGCTACGAGCAGTACTTC. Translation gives CASSPFDSYEQYF.

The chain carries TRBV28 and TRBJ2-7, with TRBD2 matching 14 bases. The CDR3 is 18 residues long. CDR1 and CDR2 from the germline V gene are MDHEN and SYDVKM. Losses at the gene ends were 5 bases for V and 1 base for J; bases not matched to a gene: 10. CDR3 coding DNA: TGTGCCAGCAGTCCCCCGGGACTAGCGGGAGAGAGGTCCTACGAGCAGTACTTC. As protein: CASSPPGLAGERSYEQYF.

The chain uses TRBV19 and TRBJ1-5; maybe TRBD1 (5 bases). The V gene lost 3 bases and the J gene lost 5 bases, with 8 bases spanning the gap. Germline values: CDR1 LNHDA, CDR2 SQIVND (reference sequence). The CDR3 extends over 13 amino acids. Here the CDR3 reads CASSIGRDQPQHF. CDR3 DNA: TGTGCCAGTAGTATCGGCAGGGATCAGCCCCAGCATTTT.

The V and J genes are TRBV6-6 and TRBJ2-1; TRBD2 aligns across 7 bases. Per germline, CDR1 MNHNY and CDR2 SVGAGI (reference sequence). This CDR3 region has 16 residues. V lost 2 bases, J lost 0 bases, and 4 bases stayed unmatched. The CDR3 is CASSYGGGSSYNEQFF. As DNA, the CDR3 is TGTGCCAGCAGTTACGGGGGGGGGAGCTCCTACAATGAGCAGTTCTTC.

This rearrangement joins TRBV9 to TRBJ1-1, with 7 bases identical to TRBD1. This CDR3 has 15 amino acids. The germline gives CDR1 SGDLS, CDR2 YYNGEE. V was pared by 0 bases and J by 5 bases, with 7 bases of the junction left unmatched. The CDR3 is CASSVDPTGWTEAFF. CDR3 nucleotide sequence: TGTGCCAGCAGCGTAGACCCGACAGGGTGGACTGAAGCTTTCTTT. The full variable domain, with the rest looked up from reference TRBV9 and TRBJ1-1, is DSGVTQTPKHLITATGQRVTLRCSPRSGDLSVYWYQQSLDQGLQFLIQYYNGEERAKGNILERFSAQQFPDLHSELNLSSLELGDSALYFCASSVDPTGWTEAFFGQGTRLTVV.

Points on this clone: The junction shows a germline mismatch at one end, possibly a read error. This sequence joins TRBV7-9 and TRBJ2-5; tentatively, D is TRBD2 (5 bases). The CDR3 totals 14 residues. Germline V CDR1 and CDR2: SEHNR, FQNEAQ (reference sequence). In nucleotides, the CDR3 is TGTTCCAGCAGTTCACCGACTATTCGGGAGACCCAGTACTTC. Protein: CSSSSPTIRETQYF. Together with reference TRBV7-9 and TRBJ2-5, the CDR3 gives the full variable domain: DTGVSQNPRHKITKRGQNVTFRCDPISEHNRLYWYRQTLGQGPEFLTYFQNEAQLEKSRLLSDRFSAERPKGSFSTLEIQRTEQGDSAMYLCSSSSPTIRETQYFGPGTRLLVL.

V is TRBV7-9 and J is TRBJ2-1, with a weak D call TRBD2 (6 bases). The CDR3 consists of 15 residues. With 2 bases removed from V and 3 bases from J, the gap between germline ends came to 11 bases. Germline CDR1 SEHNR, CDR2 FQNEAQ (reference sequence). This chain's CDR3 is CASSLIERVYNEQFF. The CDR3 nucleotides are TGTGCCAGCAGCTTAATCGAGCGGGTCTACAATGAGCAGTTCTTC. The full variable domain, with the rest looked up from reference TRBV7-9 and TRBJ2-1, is DTGVSQNPRHKITKRGQNVTFRCDPISEHNRLYWYRQTLGQGPEFLTYFQNEAQLEKSRLLSDRFSAERPKGSFSTLEIQRTEQGDSAMYLCASSLIERVYNEQFFGPGTRLTVL.

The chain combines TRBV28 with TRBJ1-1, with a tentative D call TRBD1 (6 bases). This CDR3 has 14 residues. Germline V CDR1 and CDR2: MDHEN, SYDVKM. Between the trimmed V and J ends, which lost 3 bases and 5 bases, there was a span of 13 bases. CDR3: CASSLGGGRTEAFF. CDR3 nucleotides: TGTGCCAGCAGTTTGGGAGGGGGGAGAACTGAAGCTTTCTTT.